The 14 T cell receptor beta chains below come from one sample, sequenced in a study of beta chain features in type 1 diabetes. Overall study results and limits: All four CD4+ subsets from Type 1 diabetes patients carried moderately but significantly shorter TCRB CDR3s.

These TCRs' antigens remain unknown. The entirety of the isolated RNA underwent reverse transcription, so expressed TCRB transcripts were sequenced. Sequencing was performed with immunoSEQ multiplex PCR; in TCRdb, only in-frame clones are kept and a portion is missing. Here the sample spans 100,000 to 150,000 clones, approximately 9% being singletons. Sequencing used central memory CD4+ T cells from blood. All receptors come from a man aged 30-40 years with type 1 diabetes.

CDR3 nucleotides: TGTGCCAGCAGTTACGGCGGCGACGATTTCGTGGCTTTCTTT. This gives the protein CASSYGGDDFVAFF. The chain is built from TRBV6-5 and TRBJ1-1; D gene uncertain. Trimming stripped 2 bases from V and 11 bases from J, with 18 bases between. Germline CDR1 MNHEY, CDR2 SVGAGI. This CDR3 spans 14 amino acids.

Only a few counts were recorded for this clone. The rearrangement joins TRBV6-1 to TRBJ2-7; 10 nucleotides agree with TRBD1. The V segment lost 5 bases and the J segment 4 bases; nucleotides outside the gene matches: 5. CDR1 and CDR2 (germline): MNHNS, SASEGT. The CDR3 loop spans 14 amino acids. CDR3 coding DNA: TGTGCCAGCAGTTGGACAGGGGGAAGGTACGAGCAGTACTTC. Protein: CASSWTGGRYEQYF.

This clone was picked up a small number of times. This CDR3 reads CASSRDSVENIQYF. The CDR3 bases are TGTGCCAGCAGCCGGGACAGCGTTGAAAACATTCAGTACTTC. This rearrangement joins TRBV6-5 to TRBJ2-4; 7 positions agree with TRBD1. Germline assignment: CDR1 MNHEY and CDR2 SVGAGI. The CDR3 contains 14 residues. Trimming took 6 bases from V and 5 from J; bases not matched to a gene: 7.

V gene TRBV4-1 combines with J gene TRBJ1-1; TRBD1 matches 8 bases. The CDR3 spans 13 residues. The junction had 5 bases not matched to a gene; V was cut back by 6 bases and J by 5 bases. Germline lookup yields CDR1 MGHRA and CDR2 YSYEKL. The CDR3 DNA reads TGCGCCAGCAGGGACAGGGTCGGAACTGAAGCTTTCTTT. Protein sequence: CASRDRVGTEAFF.

This clone appeared a few times. The J gene is TRBJ2-3, the V gene TRBV5-6; D is unclear. This CDR3 region has 13 residues. The germline V and J ends were trimmed by 0 bases and 6 bases, with 8 bases remaining between them. Per germline, CDR1 SGHDT and CDR2 YYEEEE. CDR3 amino acids: CASSLVEADTQYF. The CDR3, as DNA: TGTGCCAGCAGCTTGGTAGAGGCCGATACGCAGTATTTT. Supplemented by reference TRBV5-6 and TRBJ2-3, the full variable domain reads DAGVTQSPTHLIKTRGQQVTLRCSPKSGHDTVSWYQQALGQGPQFIFQYYEEEERQRGNFPDRFSGHQFPNYSSELNVNALLLGDSALYLCASSLVEADTQYFGPGTRLTVL.

The chain uses TRBV6-6 and TRBJ2-1; TRBD1 matches 10 bases. Trimming cost V 6 bases and J 5 bases; bases outside gene matches: 4. Germline-derived CDR1 and CDR2 are MNHNY and SVGAGI (reference sequence). This CDR3 region has 14 residues. The CDR3 loop reads CASRGDRGNNEQFF. CDR3 coding DNA: TGTGCCAGCAGGGGGGACAGGGGAAACAATGAGCAGTTCTTC.

A few counts support this clone. The chain has TRBV9 and TRBJ2-5; 7 bases are shared with TRBD1. The germline CDR1 and CDR2 sequences are SGDLS and YYNGEE. There are 13 residues in the CDR3. The junction had 10 bases not matched to a gene; V was cut back by 3 bases and J by 11 bases. The CDR3 loop is CASSAEGAWQQYF. The CDR3, as DNA: TGTGCCAGCAGCGCTGAGGGGGCCTGGCAGCAGTACTTC.

This chain uses TRBV29-1 with TRBJ1-5; D is unresolved. Germline V gene sequence: CDR1 SQVTM, CDR2 ANQGSEA. The V end lost 4 bases, the J end lost 6 bases, and 13 bases lay between the germline ends. The CDR3 spans 13 residues. CDR3 sequence: CSVVSGEGQPQHF. In DNA, the CDR3 is TGCAGCGTTGTAAGCGGGGAGGGTCAGCCCCAGCATTTT.

This clone was seen a few times. The chain has TRBV27 and TRBJ1-5; possibly TRBD1 for D (5 bases). CDR1 is MNHEY and CDR2 is SMNVEV in the germline V gene (reference sequence). V gave up 3 bases and J gave up 3 bases, with 9 bases separating them. This CDR3 spans 14 amino acids. The CDR3 here is CASSLRGFNQPQHF. CDR3 DNA sequence: TGTGCCAGCAGTTTGCGGGGCTTCAATCAGCCCCAGCATTTT.

This chain connects TRBV2 to TRBJ2-7, with TRBD2 matching 10 bases. Germline V CDR1 and CDR2: SNHLY, FYNNEI. V lost 5 bases to trimming and J lost 4 bases; unmatched junction nucleotides: 5. The CDR3 length is 14 residues. CDR3 amino acids: CASSSGLARYEQYF. The CDR3 nucleotides read TGTGCCAGCAGTTCGGGACTAGCGAGGTACGAGCAGTACTTC.

The V and J genes are TRBV5-1 and TRBJ2-2; 14 nucleotides line up with TRBD2. CDR1 and CDR2 from the germline V gene are SGHRS and YFSETQ. There are 18 residues in the CDR3. V shed 4 bases and J 0 bases; nucleotides not matched to a gene: 5. CDR3 coding DNA: TGCGCCAGCAGCGAGGGACTAGCGGGGGCTACGAACACCGGGGAGCTGTTTTTT. It specifies CASSEGLAGATNTGELFF.

The chain uses TRBV11-2 and TRBJ1-5, with D tentatively TRBD1 (6 bases). Germline CDR1 is SGHAT and CDR2 is FQNNGV. The CDR3 sequence is 14 residues long. V shed 5 bases and J shed 4 bases, with 12 bases lying between them. CDR3 region: CASSADRTNQPQHF. In nucleotides, the CDR3 is TGTGCCAGCAGCGCCGACAGGACAAATCAGCCCCAGCATTTT.

The chain joins TRBV2 to TRBJ2-3; D remains unclear. The CDR3 runs to 14 residues. Germline assignment: CDR1 SNHLY and CDR2 FYNNEI. V was pared by 8 bases and J by 0 bases, with 12 bases between. CDR3 loop: CASVTDTSTDTQYF. CDR3 in DNA: TGTGCCAGCGTGACTGATACTAGCACAGATACGCAGTATTTT.

V is TRBV27 and J is TRBJ2-1; D is possibly TRBD1 (6 bases). V lost 3 bases to trimming and J lost 8 bases, with 14 bases between them. The CDR3 is made up of 14 amino acids. Germline loops: CDR1 MNHEY, CDR2 SMNVEV (reference sequence). CDR3 sequence (DNA): TGTGCCAGCAGTTTCTCGGGACAAAGCGATGAGCAGTTCTTC. Protein product: CASSFSGQSDEQFF.